Each of the 20 T cell receptor beta chains below was sequenced from the same sample in a study of blood T cell repertoires in COVID-19. The table came from immunoSEQ multiplex PCR; TCRdb's copy has only in-frame clones and leaves some out. The repertoire holds approximately 250,000 clones, with about 79% as singletons. Sequenced sample: peripheral blood. The source of these receptors is a man between 35 and 55 years old who had recovered from COVID-19.

The rearrangement joins TRBV6-2 or TRBV6-3 to TRBJ1-5; the D gene is possibly TRBD1 (6 bases). This CDR3 spans 15 amino acids. Germline CDR1 is MNHEY and CDR2 is SVGEGT. V was trimmed by 2 bases and J by 9 bases, leaving 17 bases between them. The CDR3 sequence is CASSYRRGATGPQHF. The CDR3 DNA sequence: TGTGCCAGCAGTTACAGGCGGGGGGCAACGGGGCCCCAGCATTTT.

The chain has TRBV10-3 and TRBJ2-1; 16 bases agree with TRBD2. Trimming removed 3 bases from V and 6 bases from J; junction bases left unmatched: 8. The CDR3 runs 18 residues. Germline V gives CDR1 ENHRY, CDR2 SYGVKD. In DNA, the CDR3 is TGTGCCATCAGTGAAACGGGACTAGCGGGGGGGCATTTCAATGAGCAGTTCTTC. As protein: CAISETGLAGGHFNEQFF.

V is TRBV5-8 and J is TRBJ1-5, with D maybe TRBD1 (5 bases). Germline CDR1 reads SGHTS; CDR2 reads YDEGEE. Trimming left V 0 bases short and J 7 bases short, with 11 bases between. CDR3 length: 14 amino acids. Here the CDR3 reads CASSLGQGGQPQHF. CDR3 in DNA: TGTGCCAGCAGCTTGGGGCAGGGTGGCCAGCCCCAGCATTTT. The complete variable domain, with remaining parts taken from reference TRBV5-8 and TRBJ1-5, reads EAGVTQSPTHLIKTRGQQATLRCSPISGHTSVYWYQQALGLGLQFLLWYDEGEERNRGNFPPRFSGRQFPNYSSELNVNALELEDSALYLCASSLGQGGQPQHFGDGTRLSIL.

The chain employs TRBV5-1 and TRBJ2-4; 8 bases fit TRBD2. There are 15 residues in the CDR3. V lost 4 bases, J lost 6 bases, and 9 bases stayed unmatched. The germline V gene has CDR1 SGHRS and CDR2 YFSETQ. CDR3 nucleotide sequence: TGCGCCAGCAGCCATCCGGGGCTAGCGGGAAACATTCAGTACTTC. Amino acid sequence: CASSHPGLAGNIQYF.

The V and J genes are TRBV5-1 and TRBJ2-5; perhaps TRBD2 as D (6 bases). CDR3 length: 16 amino acids. Germline V gene lookup returns CDR1 SGHRS and CDR2 YFSETQ. V shed 1 base and J shed 5 bases, with 18 bases lying between them. CDR3 DNA sequence: TGCGCCAGCAGCTTGACTGGTACAGGCCGGGGGGAGACCCAGTACTTC. Residues: CASSLTGTGRGETQYF.

The rearrangement uses TRBV30 and TRBJ2-5, with 13 bases fitting TRBD2. The J segment lost 3 bases and the V segment lost 2 bases, leaving 0 bases of the junction unmatched. This CDR3 contains 14 residues. Germline assignment: CDR1 GTSNPN and CDR2 SVGIG (reference sequence). CDR3 amino acids: CAWSTSGGEETQYF. CDR3 sequence (DNA): TGTGCCTGGAGTACTAGCGGGGGGGAAGAGACCCAGTACTTC.

The chain combines TRBV7-2 with TRBJ1-5; 7 bases fit TRBD1. Germline V gene data show CDR1 as SGHTA and CDR2 as FQGNSA. There are 18 residues in the CDR3. The junction had 15 bases not matched to a gene; V was cut back by 5 bases and J by 2 bases. The CDR3 loop is CASSHGSQGGAGNQPQHF. For the CDR3, the DNA is TGTGCCAGCAGCCACGGAAGCCAGGGGGGTGCAGGCAATCAGCCCCAGCATTTT.

The V and J genes are TRBV27 and TRBJ1-1; 7 nucleotides match TRBD1. Germline CDR1 reads MNHEY; CDR2 reads SMNVEV (reference sequence). This CDR3 contains 11 residues. Trimming at V came to 4 bases and at J to 7 bases, leaving 0 bases not matched to a gene. The CDR3 DNA reads TGTGCCAGCAGTTACAGGGGTGAAGCTTTCTTT. Translated: CASSYRGEAFF.

The rearrangement links TRBV7-8 to TRBJ1-4; 8 bases are a match to TRBD1. The CDR3 runs to 13 residues. Unmatched junction bases numbered 3, after V lost 5 bases and J lost 7 bases. Germline values: CDR1 SGHVS, CDR2 FQNEAQ. CDR3 bases: TGTGCCAGCAGCCTAGGGACAGGTGAAAAACTGTTTTTT. Encoded protein: CASSLGTGEKLFF.

The chain links TRBV5-1 to TRBJ2-7, with TRBD1 matching 10 bases. CDR1 is SGHRS, CDR2 YFSETQ, per germline. The V segment lost 4 bases and the J segment 5 bases; nucleotides outside the gene matches: 9. The CDR3 is 15 residues long. The CDR3 DNA reads as TGCGCCAGCAGCCTTAACCGACAGGGGGCTGACGAGCAGTACTTC. Encoded protein: CASSLNRQGADEQYF.

V usage is TRBV27 and J usage is TRBJ1-6; maybe TRBD1 (5 bases). V was cut by 0 bases and J by 4 bases, with 16 bases left in between. Germline V gives CDR1 MNHEY, CDR2 SMNVEV (reference sequence). CDR3 length: 18 amino acids. CDR3 DNA: TGTGCCAGCAGTTTATCGCCGGGGGAGCGGTCTTATAATTCACCCCTCCACTTT. Translated: CASSLSPGERSYNSPLHF.

The chain links TRBV10-3 to TRBJ2-2, with D possibly being TRBD2 (6 bases). The CDR3 runs 16 residues. Germline values: CDR1 ENHRY, CDR2 SYGVKD. Deletions cut 4 bases from V and 0 bases from J, with 12 bases between. This chain's CDR3 is CAISGKGTSNTGELFF. The CDR3 bases are TGTGCCATCAGTGGTAAGGGGACTTCGAACACCGGGGAGCTGTTTTTT.

The V call is TRBV27, the J call TRBJ2-7; 13 bases are a match to TRBD2. Trimming at V came to 5 bases and at J to 6 bases, leaving 16 bases not matched to a gene. Germline V gene lookup returns CDR1 MNHEY and CDR2 SMNVEV (reference sequence). CDR3 size: 18 residues. The CDR3 DNA reads as TGTGCCAGCAGTCTATATGGACTAGCGGGAGCCCGCCCTACCGAGCAGTACTTC. Translated: CASSLYGLAGARPTEQYF.

This clone showed up just once. This chain links TRBV6-6 with TRBJ2-3; 8 bases match TRBD2. The CDR3 covers 12 residues. Per the germline V gene, CDR1 is MNHNY and CDR2 is SVGAGI (reference sequence). V lost 9 bases, J lost 5 bases, and 4 bases stayed unmatched. The CDR3, as DNA: TGTGCCAGTCGGGGGGGCCAAGATACGCAGTATTTT. Residues: CASRGGQDTQYF.

The chain joins TRBV12-5 to TRBJ2-3; D is possibly TRBD1 (6 bases). The V end lost 6 bases, the J end lost 1 base, and 20 bases lay between the germline ends. The CDR3 has 17 residues. The germline V gene has CDR1 LGHNT and CDR2 FRNRAP. The CDR3, as DNA: TGTGCTAGTGGCCCTGAAGGGGCAGGGGCGGGCACAGATACGCAGTATTTT. Its protein product is CASGPEGAGAGTDTQYF.

The CDR3 coding sequence is TGTGCCAGCAGTTACTCCCGACAGGCCTCCTACAATGAGCAGTTCTTC. Amino acid sequence: CASSYSRQASYNEQFF. This chain connects TRBV6-2 or TRBV6-3 to TRBJ2-1; maybe TRBD1 (6 bases). The germline V and J ends were trimmed by 0 bases and 0 bases, with 9 bases remaining between them. The CDR3 contains 16 residues. Germline assignment: CDR1 MNHEY and CDR2 SVGEGT.

The chain combines TRBV30 with TRBJ1-1; the D is unclear. CDR3 length equals 11 residues. The germline V gene has CDR1 GTSNPN and CDR2 SVGIG (reference sequence). V dropped 4 bases and J dropped 1 base, with 4 bases sitting between them. The CDR3 loop reads CAWTRNTEAFF. The CDR3 bases are TGTGCCTGGACCAGGAACACTGAAGCTTTCTTT.

The V and J genes are TRBV6-2 or TRBV6-3 and TRBJ2-7; TRBD1 might be the D (6 bases). The germline CDR1 and CDR2 sequences are MNHEY and SVGEGT. The V gene lost 5 bases and the J gene lost 3 bases, with 17 bases spanning the gap. CDR3 length: 15 amino acids. The DNA for the CDR3 is TGTGCCAGCAGTCCGGACAGAAACGTCTTCTACGAGCAGTACTTC. Translating it yields CASSPDRNVFYEQYF.

The V and J genes are TRBV4-3 and TRBJ1-1; 7 positions match TRBD1. The CDR3 is 17 residues long. Germline-derived CDR1 and CDR2 are LGHNA and YSLEER. J was trimmed by 5 bases and V by 4 bases; bases with no gene match: 16. The CDR3 sequence: CASSREAQGTEGTEAFF. CDR3 coding DNA: TGCGCCAGCAGCCGAGAGGCACAGGGGACCGAGGGTACTGAAGCTTTCTTT.

The CDR3 spells CASSPLVAGGRFEQFF. CDR3 coding DNA: TGTGCCAGCAGCCCCCTGGTAGCGGGGGGGCGGTTTGAGCAGTTCTTC. The genes are TRBV9 and TRBJ2-1; TRBD2 agrees at 11 bases. The CDR3 consists of 16 residues. Trimming cost V 4 bases and J 9 bases; bases outside gene matches: 12. The germline V gene encodes CDR1 SGDLS and CDR2 YYNGEE. Based on the CDR3 plus reference TRBV9 and TRBJ2-1, the full variable domain is DSGVTQTPKHLITATGQRVTLRCSPRSGDLSVYWYQQSLDQGLQFLIQYYNGEERAKGNILERFSAQQFPDLHSELNLSSLELGDSALYFCASSPLVAGGRFEQFFGPGTRLTVL.